This T cell receptor beta chain derives from a study of T cell clonality in common variable immunodeficiency. Study observations and caveats: Patient heterogeneity in the CVID cohort limited correlations between repertoire features and clinical complications.

Patients and controls were mostly of Caucasian heritage. This clone came up many times. Its antigen is not identified. The CDR3 end is not reached by the read, which stops 3 residues before it; the germline J gene fills it in. Losses at the gene ends were 4 bases for V and 2 bases for J; bases not matched to a gene: 3. The CDR3 is 15 amino acids. Germline values: CDR1 SGHRS, CDR2 YFSETQ. Sequencing input was equivalent genomic DNA from CVID and controls. Produced via immunoSEQ multiplex PCR; TCRdb's table is partial and in-frame only. The record shows tens of thousands of clones for this sample, with no singletons present.

The clonotype comes from a person between 18 and 75 years old in good health. The sample consisted of peripheral blood mononuclear cells. The rearrangement links TRBV5-1 to TRBJ2-2; TRBD2 matches 9 bases. The CDR3 protein is CASSRGLANTGELFF. CDR3 DNA, as far as it was read: TGCGCCAGCAGCCGGGGACTAGCCAACACCGGGGAG. Based on the CDR3 plus reference TRBV5-1 and TRBJ2-2, the full variable domain is KAGVTQTPRYLIKTRGQQVTLSCSPISGHRSVSWYQQTPGQGLQFLFEYFSETQRNKGNFPGRFSGRQFSNSRSEMNVSTLELGDSALYLCASSRGLANTGELFFGEGSRLTVL.